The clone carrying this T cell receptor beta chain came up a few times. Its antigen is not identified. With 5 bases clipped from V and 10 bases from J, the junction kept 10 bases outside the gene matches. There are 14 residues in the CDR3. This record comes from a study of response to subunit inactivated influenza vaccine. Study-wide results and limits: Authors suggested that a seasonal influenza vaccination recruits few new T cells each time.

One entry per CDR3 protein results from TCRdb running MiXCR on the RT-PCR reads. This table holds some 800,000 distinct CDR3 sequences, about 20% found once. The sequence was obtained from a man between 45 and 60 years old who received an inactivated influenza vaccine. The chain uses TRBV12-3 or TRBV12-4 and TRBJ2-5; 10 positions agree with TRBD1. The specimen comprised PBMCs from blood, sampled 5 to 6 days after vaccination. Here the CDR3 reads CASSRPGQGTIQYF. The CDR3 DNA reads TGTGCCAGCAGTCGTCCGGGACAGGGGACTATCCAGTACTTC.